The rows below give T cell receptor beta chains drawn from one sample of a study of response to subunit inactivated influenza vaccine. TCRdb reanalysed the RT-PCR reads using MiXCR and keeps one entry per CDR3 protein. The data contain around 570,000 distinct CDR3 sequences, around 11% of them seen just once; the ten biggest clones take up about 10%. This sample was also put to use in a study of T cells expressing NK-cell markers.

The sequencing here drew on PBMCs from blood, taken on the day of vaccination. The receptors derive from a man aged 50-59 years who received an inactivated influenza vaccine. CDR3s include the opening cysteine and the closing phenylalanine or tryptophan. The D gene is left open where the match is weak. Expanded clones are given a class, and other clones once, few, many or no size at all.

d_call	clone_size	j_call	v_call	cdr3_aa	cdr3_nt
NA	NA	TRBJ2-1	TRBV3-1	CASSQAGVKQFF	TGTGCCAGCAGCCAAGCGGGAGTAAAGCAGTTCTTC
TRBD1	many	TRBJ2-3	TRBV10-2	CASSNRGSTDTQYF	TGCGCCAGCAGTAACAGGGGATCAACAGATACGCAGTATTTT
NA	few	TRBJ2-1	TRBV11-2	CASSLVPAGGPQEFF	TGTGCCAGCAGCTTAGTGCCAGCGGGCGGGCCCCAGGAATTCTTC
NA	NA	TRBJ2-5	TRBV5-1	CASSLQDPTETQYF	TGCGCCAGCAGCCTCCAGGACCCAACGGAGACCCAGTACTTC
NA	few	TRBJ1-3	TRBV4-1	CASSREGAVGGNTIYF	TGCGCCAGCAGCCGGGAAGGGGCGGTGGGAGGAAACACCATATATTTT
TRBD2	NA	TRBJ2-1	TRBV7-9	CASSSVRLAGGREQFF	TGTGCCAGCAGCTCCGTCAGACTAGCGGGGGGACGTGAGCAGTTCTTC
NA	many	TRBJ2-7	TRBV10-3	CAISESSWGPYEQYF	TGTGCCATCAGTGAGTCGAGTTGGGGACCCTACGAGCAGTACTTC
NA	NA	TRBJ2-5	TRBV10-3	CAISESKSRAGIQETQYF	TGTGCCATCAGTGAGTCGAAGTCTCGAGCAGGTATCCAAGAGACCCAGTACTTC
NA	many	TRBJ2-2	TRBV7-2	CASSLAQGGTGELFF	TGTGCCAGCAGCTTAGCACAGGGCGGCACCGGGGAGCTGTTTTTT
TRBD1	few	TRBJ1-5	TRBV19	CASSARGQLSNQPQHF	TGTGCCAGTAGTGCCCGGGGACAGCTTAGCAATCAGCCCCAGCATTTT
NA	few	TRBJ2-7	TRBV20-1	CSARDRMGYSYEQYF	TGCAGTGCTAGAGATCGGATGGGGTACTCCTACGAGCAGTACTTC
NA	few	TRBJ1-6	TRBV5-1	CASSLVAGQNSPLHF	TGCGCCAGCAGCTTGGTCGCAGGGCAGAATTCACCCCTCCACTTT
NA	few	TRBJ1-4	TRBV25-1	CASSGPRGGASNEKLFF	TGTGCCAGCAGTGGCCCGAGGGGGGGCGCATCAAATGAAAAACTGTTTTTT
TRBD1	few	TRBJ2-7	TRBV30	CAWTLGQGEQYF	TGTGCCTGGACCCTTGGACAGGGCGAGCAGTACTTC
TRBD1	few	TRBJ1-6	TRBV6-1	CASSATGQGSSPLHF	TGTGCCAGCAGTGCTACGGGACAGGGCTCTTCACCCCTCCACTTT
NA	NA	TRBJ2-3	TRBV29-1	CSPWTIGTDTQYF	TGCAGCCCATGGACGATCGGCACAGATACGCAGTATTTT
TRBD2	NA	TRBJ2-5	TRBV20-1	CSAKKLAGQETQYF	TGCAGTGCTAAAAAACTAGCGGGACAGGAGACCCAGTACTTC
NA	few	TRBJ2-7	TRBV7-2	CASSEGHSSYEQYF	TGTGCCAGCAGCGAGGGACACAGCTCCTACGAGCAGTACTTC
NA	many	TRBJ2-3	TRBV7-6	CASSHDSGTSSTDTQYF	TGTGCCAGCAGCCACGACTCCGGGACGTCGAGCACAGATACGCAGTATTTT
TRBD2	few	TRBJ2-5	TRBV4-2	CASSQSGGLQETQYF	TGTGCCAGCAGCCAAAGCGGGGGTCTCCAAGAGACCCAGTACTTC
NA	NA	TRBJ1-1	TRBV5-1	CASSLDRPETEAFF	TGCGCCAGCAGCTTGGACAGGCCTGAGACTGAAGCTTTCTTT
NA	few	TRBJ2-2	TRBV4-3	CASSQDPAGELFF	TGCGCCAGCAGCCAAGATCCCGCCGGGGAGCTGTTTTTT
NA	NA	TRBJ2-7	TRBV11-2	CASSPLGRPDIYEQYF	TGTGCCAGCAGCCCCTTGGGGAGGCCTGATATCTACGAGCAGTACTTC
TRBD1	NA	TRBJ1-6	TRBV28	CASSPFGTAPNSPLHF	TGTGCCAGCAGTCCCTTTGGGACAGCGCCTAATTCACCCCTCCACTTT